The 17 T cell receptor beta chains below come from one sample, sequenced in a study of identical twins. TCRdb re-analysed the 5' RACE reads in MiXCR, keeping a single row per CDR3 protein. The repertoire has about 240,000 distinct CDR3 sequences, approximately 7.8% of them found once; the top ten carry roughly 5%. These data are also associated with another study on yellow fever vaccine responses in identical twins.

What was sequenced was CD8+ T cells sorted from blood. Every receptor here comes from a woman in her late teens or twenties in good health.

This clonotype was recorded a few times. The chain recombines TRBV7-9 with TRBJ2-7, with a tentative D call TRBD2 (5 bases). Germline V CDR1 and CDR2: SEHNR, FQNEAQ (reference sequence). The CDR3 loop spans 13 amino acids. V lost 5 bases and J 3 bases, leaving 11 bases between the germline ends. CDR3 residues: CASSHKGDYEQYF. DNA for the CDR3: TGTGCCAGCAGCCATAAGGGAGACTACGAGCAGTACTTC.

The sample holds a few counts of this clonotype. This chain connects TRBV19 to TRBJ1-5; D may be TRBD1 (5 bases). The CDR3 has 15 amino acids. V gave up 1 base and J gave up 1 base, with 8 bases separating them. CDR1 and CDR2 (germline): LNHDA, SQIVND (reference sequence). The CDR3 region has the DNA TGTGCCAGTAGTATAGGAGGGGACAGCAATCAGCCCCAGCATTTT. Translation: CASSIGGDSNQPQHF.

This chain links TRBV11-2 with TRBJ2-4; possible D gene TRBD2, 5 bases. The CDR3 consists of 14 residues. The V and J ends lost 1 base and 5 bases respectively, with 9 bases between them. Germline V gene lookup returns CDR1 SGHAT and CDR2 FQNNGV. The CDR3: CASSLVGGENIQYF. The CDR3 nucleotides read TGTGCCAGCAGCTTAGTAGGAGGCGAAAACATTCAGTACTTC.

This chain joins TRBV10-3 and TRBJ2-1; 13 positions agree with TRBD2. V lost 4 bases to trimming and J lost 8 bases; unmatched junction nucleotides: 14. CDR1 and CDR2 from the germline V gene are ENHRY and SYGVKD. There are 18 residues in the CDR3. The CDR3 here is CAISGGVGLAGRSDEQFF. Here the CDR3 DNA reads TGTGCCATCAGTGGCGGGGTGGGACTAGCGGGACGGAGTGATGAGCAGTTCTTC.

This clonotype was counted ten times or more. The rearrangement joins TRBV20-1 to TRBJ2-5; maybe TRBD1 (6 bases). V was clipped by 4 bases and J by 2 bases, with 17 bases between them. From germline, CDR1 is DFQATT and CDR2 SNEGSKA (reference sequence). The CDR3 is 15 residues long. CDR3 DNA: TGCAGTGCTACCCTCCGACAGGCACTGCAAGAGACCCAGTACTTC. Residues: CSATLRQALQETQYF.

The chain employs TRBV12-3 or TRBV12-4 and TRBJ2-1, with D perhaps being TRBD1 or TRBD2 (5 bases each). The CDR3 has 14 residues. Trimming removed 3 bases at V and 4 bases at J, with 10 bases between. As DNA, the CDR3 is TGTGCCAGCAGTTTCCGGGGCACGTACAATGAGCAGTTCTTC. This sequence encodes CASSFRGTYNEQFF.

V usage is TRBV5-1 and J usage is TRBJ2-7; 10 nucleotides match TRBD2. After removal of 4 bases from V and 6 bases from J, the junction contained 10 bases not matched to a gene. CDR1 and CDR2 from the germline V gene are SGHRS and YFSETQ. The CDR3 spans 15 residues. The CDR3 here is CASSPDLAGGPEQYF. CDR3 bases: TGCGCCAGCAGCCCCGACTTAGCGGGAGGCCCCGAGCAGTACTTC.

This clonotype was seen many times. The rearrangement links TRBV5-1 to TRBJ2-1, with 7 bases identical to TRBD1. There are 13 residues in the CDR3. V lost 2 bases and J lost 10; bases outside the gene matches: 6. Germline CDR1 reads SGHRS; CDR2 reads YFSETQ. The CDR3, as DNA: TGCGCCAGCAGCTTCAGACAGGGTGTAGAGCAGTTCTTC. This encodes CASSFRQGVEQFF. Full variable domain (outside the CDR3, taken from reference TRBV5-1 and TRBJ2-1): KAGVTQTPRYLIKTRGQQVTLSCSPISGHRSVSWYQQTPGQGLQFLFEYFSETQRNKGNFPGRFSGRQFSNSRSEMNVSTLELGDSALYLCASSFRQGVEQFFGPGTRLTVL.

This clonotype was seen a few times. The chain employs TRBV12-3 or TRBV12-4 and TRBJ1-1; D not resolved. The CDR3 runs 14 residues. Trimming removed 7 bases at V and 1 base at J, with 13 bases between. The CDR3 reads CASINMAENTEAFF. The DNA for the CDR3 is TGTGCCAGCATTAATATGGCGGAGAACACTGAAGCTTTCTTT.

The chain links TRBV6-5 to TRBJ2-6; D gene unclear. This CDR3 is 13 amino acids long. Germline lookup yields CDR1 MNHEY and CDR2 SVGAGI. With 8 bases removed from V and 11 bases from J, the gap between germline ends came to 16 bases. The CDR3 region is CASGKRTGDVLTF. The DNA of the CDR3 is TGTGCCAGCGGGAAGAGGACGGGCGACGTCCTGACTTTC.

This clonotype has more than one count but fewer than ten. The rearrangement links TRBV7-6 to TRBJ2-2; D uncertain. Trimming took 1 base from V and 6 from J, leaving 12 bases between them. Germline assignment: CDR1 SGHVS and CDR2 FNYEAQ. This CDR3 region has 15 residues. DNA of the CDR3: TGTGCCAGCAGCTTAGGACCAAGCCCACCCGGGGAGCTGTTTTTT. It specifies CASSLGPSPPGELFF.

The sample holds many counts of this clonotype. V is TRBV29-1 and J is TRBJ2-3, with 8 nucleotides matching TRBD2. Germline V CDR1 and CDR2: SQVTM, ANQGSEA. The V gene end was trimmed by 3 bases and the J gene end by 2 bases; junction bases not matched to a gene: 7. This CDR3 has 15 amino acids. CDR3 sequence: CSVEGREAFTDTQYF. CDR3 bases: TGCAGCGTTGAGGGGCGGGAGGCCTTCACAGATACGCAGTATTTT.

This clonotype was picked up many times. The gene calls are TRBV28 and TRBJ1-1, with D tentatively TRBD1 (6 bases). The germline V gene encodes CDR1 MDHEN and CDR2 SYDVKM. The CDR3 totals 14 residues. Trimming took off 2 bases at V and 5 bases at J, with 12 bases between the two ends. The chain's CDR3 is CASSLGQGWTEAFF. DNA of the CDR3: TGTGCCAGCAGTTTAGGTCAGGGGTGGACTGAAGCTTTCTTT.

This clonotype has just a few counts. V gene TRBV6-1 combines with J gene TRBJ2-1; 8 bases fit TRBD1. Trimming removed 6 bases from V and 8 bases from J; junction bases left unmatched: 9. The length of the CDR3 is 14 residues. The germline CDR1 and CDR2 sequences are MNHNS and SASEGT. This CDR3 reads CASSGSRGRDEQFF. Written as DNA, the CDR3 is TGTGCCAGCAGCGGGTCCAGGGGGCGGGATGAGCAGTTCTTC.

This clonotype has at least ten counts. The chain joins TRBV9 to TRBJ2-1; possible D gene TRBD1, 5 bases. The CDR3 length is 11 residues. CDR1 is SGDLS and CDR2 is YYNGEE in the germline V gene. V lost 3 bases to trimming and J lost 15 bases, with 13 bases between them. CDR3 sequence (DNA): TGTGCCAGCAGCGGCCGGCAGGGTCTGTTCTTC. Translating it yields CASSGRQGLFF.

This chain connects TRBV18 to TRBJ2-7; 8 nucleotides agree with TRBD1. The CDR3 is made up of 14 amino acids. The junction had 7 bases not matched to a gene; V was cut back by 6 bases and J by 3 bases. The germline V gene encodes CDR1 KGHSH and CDR2 LQKENI. The chain's CDR3 is CASSGTGDLYEQYV. DNA of the CDR3: TGTGCCAGCTCCGGGACAGGCGACCTCTACGAGCAGTACGTC.

This clonotype showed up just a few times. The chain couples TRBV28 to TRBJ1-1; D not certain. The germline CDR1 and CDR2 sequences are MDHEN and SYDVKM. This CDR3 has 12 amino acids. The germline V and J ends were trimmed by 6 bases and 7 bases, with 12 bases remaining between them. In nucleotides, the CDR3 is TGTGCCAGCAGCCCTTGGGCAGATGAAGCTTTCTTT. Protein product: CASSPWADEAFF. Full variable domain (outside the CDR3, taken from reference TRBV28 and TRBJ1-1): DVKVTQSSRYLVKRTGEKVFLECVQDMDHENMFWYRQDPGLGLRLIYFSYDVKMKEKGDIPEGYSVSREKKERFSLILESASTNQTSMYLCASSPWADEAFFGQGTRLTVV.